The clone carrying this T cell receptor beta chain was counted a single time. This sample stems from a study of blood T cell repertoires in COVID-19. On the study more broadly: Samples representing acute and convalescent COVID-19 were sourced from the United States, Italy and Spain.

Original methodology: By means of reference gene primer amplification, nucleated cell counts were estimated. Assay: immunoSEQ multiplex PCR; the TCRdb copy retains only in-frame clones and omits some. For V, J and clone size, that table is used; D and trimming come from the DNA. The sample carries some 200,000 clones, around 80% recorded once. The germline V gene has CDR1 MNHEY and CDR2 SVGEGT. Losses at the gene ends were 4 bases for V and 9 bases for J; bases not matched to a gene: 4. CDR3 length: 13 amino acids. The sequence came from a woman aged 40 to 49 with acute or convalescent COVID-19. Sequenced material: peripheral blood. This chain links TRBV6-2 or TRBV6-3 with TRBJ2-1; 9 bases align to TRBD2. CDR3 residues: CASSFSGRGEQFF. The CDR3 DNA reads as TGTGCCAGCAGTTTTAGCGGGAGAGGTGAGCAGTTCTTC.